These T cell receptor beta chains were read from a single sample in a study of spatial heterogeneity in lung cancer. TCRdb called the 5' RACE reads again in MiXCR, with one record for every CDR3 protein. This table has roughly 18,000 distinct CDR3 sequences, roughly 6% appearing once. Sequenced material: lung tumor tissue, taken at surgery. All receptors derive from a female donor with early-stage non-small cell lung cancer. Each CDR3 is given with its conserved first and last residue. D genes are given only for firm matches. Only some rows state a clone size, as once, few, many or a class for expanded clones.

TRBJ2-7,NA,medium-sized,TRBV7-9,TGTGCCAGCAGCTTGGGTCGAGGGGGTCTTATTGGTGAGCAGTACTTC,CASSLGRGGLIGEQYF
TRBJ1-5,NA,many,TRBV7-6,TGTGCCAGCAGCTTAAACCAGGCCGAGCCCCAGCATTTT,CASSLNQAEPQHF
TRBJ2-5,NA,many,TRBV30,TGTGCCTGGAGCAGGCGGATGAGAGAGACCCAGTACTTC,CAWSRRMRETQYF
TRBJ2-5,NA,many,TRBV28,TGTGCCAGCAGTTCCCTCGGGCAGGGGCTGGGGGAGACCCAGTACTTC,CASSSLGQGLGETQYF
TRBJ2-7,TRBD2,NA,TRBV6-1,TGTGCCAGCAAACTAGCGGGAGGGCCCGCCTACGAGCAGTACTTC,CASKLAGGPAYEQYF
TRBJ2-5,TRBD2,NA,TRBV20-1,TGCAGTGCTAGAGATGCGCGACTAGCGGTGAAAGAGCAAGAGACCCAGTACTTC,CSARDARLAVKEQETQYF
TRBJ2-1,NA,many,TRBV5-1,TGCGCCAGCACACTAGGGGAGCCCTACAATGAGCAGTTCTTC,CASTLGEPYNEQFF
TRBJ2-7,TRBD1,many,TRBV29-1,TGCAGCGTAGGGACAGGGGGTTGGGAGCAGTACTTC,CSVGTGGWEQYF
TRBJ2-7,NA,many,TRBV7-2,TGTGCCAGCAGCTTATCGCTAGTCGGCGAGCAGTACTTC,CASSLSLVGEQYF
TRBJ1-5,NA,many,TRBV7-8,TGTGCCAGCAGCTCAACCAGGGTAAGCCAGCCCCAGCATTTT,CASSSTRVSQPQHF
TRBJ2-6,NA,many,TRBV6-1,TGTGCCAGCCGAACAGACCACTCTGGGGCCAACGTCCTGACTTTC,CASRTDHSGANVLTF
TRBJ1-5,NA,few,TRBV28,TGTGCCAGCAGATTGCCAGACGGCCAGCAGCCCCAGCATTTT,CASRLPDGQQPQHF
TRBJ2-1,NA,NA,TRBV3-1,TGTGCCAGCAGCCAAGCCAGTCATCTAGCAAGTAACAATGAGCAGTTCTTC,CASSQASHLASNNEQFF
TRBJ1-4,NA,many,TRBV5-8,TGTGCCAGCAGCTTTTGGGGAAGCAGCCAATATAATGAAAAACTGTTTTTT,CASSFWGSSQYNEKLFF
TRBJ2-3,NA,few,TRBV7-9,TGTGCCAGCAGCCCAATTCGAATAGCGTTAGGATTGGATACGCAGTATTTT,CASSPIRIALGLDTQYF
TRBJ2-1,TRBD2,NA,TRBV6-2/TRBV6-3,TGTGCCAGCAGTTACAGCATGGGAGGGGAGCCCGAAGCATACAATGAGCAGTTCTTC,CASSYSMGGEPEAYNEQFF
TRBJ2-3,TRBD2,NA,TRBV7-3,TGTGCCAGCAGCCCAACCGGAGGGGCTAGCGGGACGGATACGCAGTATTTT,CASSPTGGASGTDTQYF
TRBJ2-1,NA,many,TRBV10-3,TGTGCCATCAGTGAGTCGAGGGGGGGCATAGGCAATGAGCAGTTCTTC,CAISESRGGIGNEQFF
TRBJ2-1,NA,many,TRBV20-1,TGCAGTGCAAAAAGGGACTTCTCCTACAATGAGCAGTTCTTC,CSAKRDFSYNEQFF
TRBJ2-5,TRBD1,medium-sized,TRBV7-9,TGTGCCAGCAGCTTAGCCACAAACCACCGGGACAGGGGAGGAAGAGAGACCCAGTACTTC,CASSLATNHRDRGGRETQYF